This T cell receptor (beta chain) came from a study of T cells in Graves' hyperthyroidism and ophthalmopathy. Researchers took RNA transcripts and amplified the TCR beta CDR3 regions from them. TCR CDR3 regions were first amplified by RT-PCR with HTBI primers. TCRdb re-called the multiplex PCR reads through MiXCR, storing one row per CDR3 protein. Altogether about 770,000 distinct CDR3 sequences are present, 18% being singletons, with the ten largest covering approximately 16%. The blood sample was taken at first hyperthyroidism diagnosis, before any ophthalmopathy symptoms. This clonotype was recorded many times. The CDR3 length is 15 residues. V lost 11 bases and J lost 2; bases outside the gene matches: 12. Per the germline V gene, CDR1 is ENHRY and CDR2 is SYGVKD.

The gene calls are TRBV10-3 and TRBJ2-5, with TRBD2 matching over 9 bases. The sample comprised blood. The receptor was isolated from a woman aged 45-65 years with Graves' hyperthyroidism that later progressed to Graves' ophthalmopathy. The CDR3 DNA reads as TGTGCCGTGGGGTCGGCTAGCGGGGAACAAGAGACCCAGTACTTC. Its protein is CAVGSASGEQETQYF.